Sequencing of this T cell receptor (beta chain) was carried out in a study of T cell responses to AZD1222 COVID-19 vaccine. Findings of the study overall: White British people made up most donors, females outnumbered males, and clonal diversity was possibly underestimated. Repertoire sampling occurred only after the peak T cell response.

Method: immunoSEQ multiplex PCR; TCRdb's copy keeps in-frame clones and lacks some. Of 100,000 to 150,000 clones in the sample, around 92% were seen once. This clone was observed a few times. The antigen remains undetermined. CDR1 SGHRS and CDR2 YFSETQ come from the germline V gene. The CDR3 extends over 14 amino acids. Trimming cost V 4 bases and J 9 bases; bases outside gene matches: 6. The V and J genes are TRBV5-1 and TRBJ1-6; 8 bases align to TRBD1. The source is an adult who received the AZD1222 COVID-19 vaccine. Sequencing was performed on peripheral blood, taken 28 days after the second AZD1222 dose. In DNA form, the CDR3 reads TGCGCCAGCAGCACGGACAGGGTGTCTTCACCCCTCCACTTT. This encodes CASSTDRVSSPLHF. The full variable domain, rest sourced from reference TRBV5-1 and TRBJ1-6, is KAGVTQTPRYLIKTRGQQVTLSCSPISGHRSVSWYQQTPGQGLQFLFEYFSETQRNKGNFPGRFSGRQFSNSRSEMNVSTLELGDSALYLCASSTDRVSSPLHFGNGTRLTVT.